This record looks at one TCR beta chain sequence and its context. Its antigen is not yet known. No base quality information exists; no much larger clone differs at one position. This specimen comes from a study of blood T cell repertoires in COVID-19 (dated by TCRdb to 2020 to 2021). Study-wide context: The collaborator samples originated in the United States, Italy and Spain and spanned the acute and convalescent phases of COVID-19. Samples were obtained from the ongoing ImmuneRACE study (first 160 participants) and from 1,254 subjects provided by 6 global collaborators. The repertoires were made available in a free public database intended to serve as a resource for research on the immune response to SARS-CoV-2. The dataset comprised deeply sampled blood TCRbeta repertoires from subjects exposed to, actively infected with, or recovered from COVID-19. A de-identified subject ID, COVID-19 status, age in years and sex were almost always included in the sample metadata. Where HLA class I and class II types were available, the types were taken from metadata supplied by the sample provider, not from assay-based typing. The prospective study material was composed of cDNA or gDNA derived from T cells, B-cell-depleted T cells, or PBMCs. Broader findings and caveats from the paper: Clinical and demographic metadata were provided uncurated, with the amount varying by source and participant.

TCRbeta CDR3 regions were amplified from genomic DNA using the immunoSEQ Assay, a bias-controlled multiplex PCR. On the authors' methods: The number of nucleated cells in each sample was estimated from the amplification of reference gene primers within the assay. To quantify the absolute abundance of each unique TCRbeta CDR3 rearrangement, sequence reads were collapsed and filtered. For each sample, productive Simpson clonality was calculated as the square root of Simpson's diversity index over productive rearrangements. Sourced from immuneACCESS, this table was stored by TCRdb with only in-frame sequences that have V and J called. A share of the clones is absent; for the studies checked, an unresolved V gene accounts for under half, and the remainder has no known explanation. V, J and clone size are those of that table, while D and trimming were read from the DNA. The sample includes some 140,000 clones, with around 85% observed a single time. The ten top clones hold 0.55% to 0.75% of the sample.

One collaborating source in Seattle enrolled patients during active infection and followed them longitudinally through the course of disease. The collaborating institutions used their own protocols to collect whole blood in K2EDTA tubes. For TCRbeta analysis, collaborators shipped samples in one of three forms: frozen whole blood, isolated PBMCs, or DNA extracted from either of those sample types. V is reduced by 5 bases and J by 0 bases, leaving a spacing of 20 bases between them. Including cysteine and phenylalanine, the CDR3 has 18 amino acids. This entry keeps only the CDR3 DNA: 54 bases, framed from base 1. CDR1 LNHDA and CDR2 SQIVND were looked up in the germline V gene (reference sequence).

This clonotype was obtained from a man aged 55-75 years with COVID-19, enrolled during active disease. The specimen was peripheral blood. The chain uses TRBV19 and TRBJ2-1; TRBD2 is possibly the D segment (6 matching bases). The bases are TGTGCCAGTAGTTACGGGCCGATGGGGGGAAGCTCCTACAATGAGCAGTTCTTC. Its translation is CASSYGPMGGSSYNEQFF.